The text below deals with one T cell receptor (beta chain). Per the authors' pipeline: Amplified reference gene primers provided the basis for estimating nucleated cell counts. Method: immunoSEQ multiplex PCR; TCRdb's copy keeps in-frame clones and lacks some. For V, J and clone size, that table is used; D and trimming come from the DNA. The sample has a few hundred thousand clones, roughly 84% seen once. The record originates from a study of blood T cell repertoires in COVID-19. Study in general: Samples came from the United States, Italy and Spain, spanning acute and convalescent COVID-19. T cells, B-cell-depleted T cells, or PBMCs provided the cDNA or gDNA that served as material.

Germline V CDR1 and CDR2: SGHRS, YFSETQ. The CDR3 is 15 amino acids. With 4 bases removed from V and 2 bases from J, the gap between germline ends came to 15 bases. This TCR derives from a woman of 80 years or more with active or convalescent COVID-19. This rearrangement joins TRBV5-1 to TRBJ2-5; D perhaps matches TRBD1 (6 bases). Sequencing was done on a sample of peripheral blood. The CDR3 reads CASSPQGRLQETQYF. The CDR3 DNA reads TGCGCCAGCAGCCCACAGGGACGGCTACAAGAGACCCAGTACTTC.